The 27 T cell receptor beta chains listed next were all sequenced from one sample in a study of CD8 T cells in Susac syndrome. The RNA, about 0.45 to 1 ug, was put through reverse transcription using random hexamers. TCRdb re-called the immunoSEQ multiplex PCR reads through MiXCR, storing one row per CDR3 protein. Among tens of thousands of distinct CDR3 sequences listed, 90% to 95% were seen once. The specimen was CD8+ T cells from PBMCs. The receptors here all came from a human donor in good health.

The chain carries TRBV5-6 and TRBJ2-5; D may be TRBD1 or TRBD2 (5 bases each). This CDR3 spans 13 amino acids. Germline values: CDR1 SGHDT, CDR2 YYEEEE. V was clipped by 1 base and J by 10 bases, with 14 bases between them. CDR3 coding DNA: TGTGCCAGCAGCTTGTACGGGGAAAGGGGCCAGTACTTC. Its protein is CASSLYGERGQYF.

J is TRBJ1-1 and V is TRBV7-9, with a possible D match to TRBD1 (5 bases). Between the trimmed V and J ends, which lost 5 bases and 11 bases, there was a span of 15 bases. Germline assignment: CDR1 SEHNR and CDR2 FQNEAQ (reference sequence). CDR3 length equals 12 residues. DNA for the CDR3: TGTGCCAGCAGCCCGGCCAGGGTCTGGGCTTTCTTT. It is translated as CASSPARVWAFF.

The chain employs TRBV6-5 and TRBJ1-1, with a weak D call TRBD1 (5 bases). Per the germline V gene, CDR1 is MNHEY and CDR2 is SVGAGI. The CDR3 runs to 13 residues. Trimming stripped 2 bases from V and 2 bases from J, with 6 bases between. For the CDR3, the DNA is TGTGCCAGCAGTTACGGGGGAAACACTGAAGCTTTCTTT. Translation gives CASSYGGNTEAFF.

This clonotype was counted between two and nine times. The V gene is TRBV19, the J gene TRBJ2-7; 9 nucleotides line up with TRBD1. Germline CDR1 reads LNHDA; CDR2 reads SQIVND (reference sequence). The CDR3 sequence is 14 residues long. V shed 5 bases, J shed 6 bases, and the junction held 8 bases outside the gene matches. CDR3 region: CASSLQGATREQYF. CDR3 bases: TGTGCCAGTAGTCTACAGGGGGCGACTCGCGAGCAGTACTTC.

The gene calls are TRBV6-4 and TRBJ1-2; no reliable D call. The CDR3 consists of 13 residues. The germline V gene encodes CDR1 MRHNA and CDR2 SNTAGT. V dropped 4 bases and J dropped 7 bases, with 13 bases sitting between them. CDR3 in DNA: TGTGCCAGCAGTGGAGGAGAGGGAGGTGGCTACACCTTC. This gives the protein CASSGGEGGGYTF.

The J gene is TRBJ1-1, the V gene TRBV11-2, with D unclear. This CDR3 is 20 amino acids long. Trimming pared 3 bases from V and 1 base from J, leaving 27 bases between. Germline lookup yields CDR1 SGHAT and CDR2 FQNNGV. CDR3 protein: CASSFRAVPTAPKSNTEAFF. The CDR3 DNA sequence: TGTGCCAGCAGCTTCCGGGCAGTTCCAACGGCTCCCAAATCGAACACTGAAGCTTTCTTT. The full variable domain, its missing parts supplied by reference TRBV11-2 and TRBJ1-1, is EAGVAQSPRYKIIEKRQSVAFWCNPISGHATLYWYQQILGQGPKLLIQFQNNGVVDDSQLPKDRFSAERLKGVDSTLKIQPAKLEDSAVYLCASSFRAVPTAPKSNTEAFFGQGTRLTVV.

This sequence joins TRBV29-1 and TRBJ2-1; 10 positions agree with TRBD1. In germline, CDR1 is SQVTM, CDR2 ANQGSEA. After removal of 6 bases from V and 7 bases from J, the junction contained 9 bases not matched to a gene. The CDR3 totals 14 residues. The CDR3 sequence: CSVVGDRGPNEQFF. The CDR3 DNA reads TGCAGCGTAGTGGGGGACAGGGGACCGAATGAGCAGTTCTTC.

CDR3 protein: CSARETTGLPYEQYF. The CDR3 DNA sequence: TGCAGTGCTAGAGAAACTACCGGGCTCCCCTACGAGCAGTACTTC. This rearrangement joins TRBV20-1 to TRBJ2-7; D gene ambiguous. Trimming left V 0 bases short and J 2 bases short, with 14 bases between. Per the germline V gene, CDR1 is DFQATT and CDR2 is SNEGSKA (reference sequence). The CDR3 loop spans 15 amino acids.

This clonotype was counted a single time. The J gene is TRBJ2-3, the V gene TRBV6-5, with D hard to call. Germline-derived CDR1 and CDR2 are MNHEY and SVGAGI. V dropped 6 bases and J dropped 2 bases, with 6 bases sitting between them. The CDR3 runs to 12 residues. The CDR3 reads CASRGPTDTQYF. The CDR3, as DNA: TGTGCCAGCAGGGGTCCCACAGATACGCAGTATTTT.

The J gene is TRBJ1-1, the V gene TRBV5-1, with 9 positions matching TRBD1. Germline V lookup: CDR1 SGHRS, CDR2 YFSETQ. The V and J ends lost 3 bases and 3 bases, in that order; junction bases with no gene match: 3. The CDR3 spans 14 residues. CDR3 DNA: TGCGCCAGCAGCTCGGACAGGGGTTACACTGAAGCTTTCTTT. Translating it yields CASSSDRGYTEAFF.

CDR3 nucleotides: TGCGCCAGCAGTCACAGGGACAGGGGTACCGGGGAGCTGTTTTTT. Amino acids: CASSHRDRGTGELFF. The rearrangement uses TRBV23-1 and TRBJ2-2; 10 nucleotides align to TRBD1. TRBV23-1 is noted as an ORF with a role that remains uncertain. V gave up 3 bases and J gave up 5 bases; unmatched junction bases: 3. The CDR3 runs 15 residues.

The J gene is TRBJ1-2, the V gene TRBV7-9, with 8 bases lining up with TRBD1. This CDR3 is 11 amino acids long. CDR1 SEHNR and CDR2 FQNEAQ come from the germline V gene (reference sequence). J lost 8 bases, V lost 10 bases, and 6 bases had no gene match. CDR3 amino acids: CAIQGAHGYTF. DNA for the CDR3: TGTGCCATCCAGGGGGCGCACGGCTACACCTTC. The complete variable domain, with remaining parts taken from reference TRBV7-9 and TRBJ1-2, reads DTGVSQNPRHKITKRGQNVTFRCDPISEHNRLYWYRQTLGQGPEFLTYFQNEAQLEKSRLLSDRFSAERPKGSFSTLEIQRTEQGDSAMYLCAIQGAHGYTFGSGTRLTVV.

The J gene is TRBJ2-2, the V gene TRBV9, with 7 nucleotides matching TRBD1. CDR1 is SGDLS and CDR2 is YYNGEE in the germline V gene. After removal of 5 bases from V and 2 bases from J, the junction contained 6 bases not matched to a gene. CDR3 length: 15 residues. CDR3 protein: CASRRTGGNTGELFF. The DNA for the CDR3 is TGTGCCAGCAGACGGACAGGCGGAAACACCGGGGAGCTGTTTTTT.

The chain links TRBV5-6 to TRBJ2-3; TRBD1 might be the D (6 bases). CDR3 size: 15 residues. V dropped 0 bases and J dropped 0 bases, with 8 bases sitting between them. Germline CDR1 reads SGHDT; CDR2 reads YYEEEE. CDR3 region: CASSLGQVSTDTQYF. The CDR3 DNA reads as TGTGCCAGCAGCTTGGGACAGGTTAGCACAGATACGCAGTATTTT.

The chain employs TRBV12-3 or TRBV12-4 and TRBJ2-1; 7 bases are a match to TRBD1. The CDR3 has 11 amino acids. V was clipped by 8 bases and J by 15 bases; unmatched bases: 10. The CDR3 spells CASGWGQSGFF. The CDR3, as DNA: TGTGCCAGCGGCTGGGGACAGTCGGGGTTCTTC.

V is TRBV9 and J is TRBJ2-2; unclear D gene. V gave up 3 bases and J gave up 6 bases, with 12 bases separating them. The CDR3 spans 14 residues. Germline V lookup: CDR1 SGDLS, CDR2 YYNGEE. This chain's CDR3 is CASSGPRSPGELFF. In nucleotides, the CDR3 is TGTGCCAGCAGCGGCCCTAGGAGTCCCGGGGAGCTGTTTTTT. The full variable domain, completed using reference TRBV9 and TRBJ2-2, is DSGVTQTPKHLITATGQRVTLRCSPRSGDLSVYWYQQSLDQGLQFLIQYYNGEERAKGNILERFSAQQFPDLHSELNLSSLELGDSALYFCASSGPRSPGELFFGEGSRLTVL.

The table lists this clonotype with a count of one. CDR3: CASSRPGSQLTEAFF. The DNA of the CDR3 is TGTGCCAGCAGCCGACCGGGGTCCCAGTTAACTGAAGCTTTCTTT. V and J are TRBV25-1 and TRBJ1-1, with D unresolved. CDR1 MGHDK and CDR2 SYGVNS come from the germline V gene. Trimming shortened V by 6 bases and J by 5 bases, and 19 bases separated the two germline ends. The CDR3 runs to 15 residues.

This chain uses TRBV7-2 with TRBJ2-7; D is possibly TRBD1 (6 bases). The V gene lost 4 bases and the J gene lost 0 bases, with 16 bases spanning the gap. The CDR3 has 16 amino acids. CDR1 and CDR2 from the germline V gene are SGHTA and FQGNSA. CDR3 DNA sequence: TGTGCCAGCAGCTCGACAGCGACAGGCCTCTCCTACGAGCAGTACTTC. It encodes CASSSTATGLSYEQYF.

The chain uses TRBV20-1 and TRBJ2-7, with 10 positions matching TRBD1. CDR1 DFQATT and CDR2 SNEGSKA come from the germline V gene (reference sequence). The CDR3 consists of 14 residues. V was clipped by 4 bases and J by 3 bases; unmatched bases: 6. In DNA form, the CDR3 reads TGCAGTGCTACCGATCGGACAGGGGGCTACGAGCAGTACTTC. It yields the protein CSATDRTGGYEQYF.

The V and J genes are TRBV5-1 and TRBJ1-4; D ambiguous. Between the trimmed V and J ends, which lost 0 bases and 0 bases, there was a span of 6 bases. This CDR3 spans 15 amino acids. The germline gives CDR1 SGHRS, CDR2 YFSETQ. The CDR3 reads CASSLAATTNEKLFF. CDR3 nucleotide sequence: TGCGCCAGCAGCTTGGCGGCGACAACTAATGAAAAACTGTTTTTT.

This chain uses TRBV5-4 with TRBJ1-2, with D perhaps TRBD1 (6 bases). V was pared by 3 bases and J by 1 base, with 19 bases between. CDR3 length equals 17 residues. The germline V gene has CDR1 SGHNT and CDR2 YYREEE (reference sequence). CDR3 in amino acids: CASSSGQPDSLNYGYTF. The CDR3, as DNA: TGTGCCAGCAGCTCAGGACAGCCCGACTCTCTTAACTATGGCTACACCTTC.

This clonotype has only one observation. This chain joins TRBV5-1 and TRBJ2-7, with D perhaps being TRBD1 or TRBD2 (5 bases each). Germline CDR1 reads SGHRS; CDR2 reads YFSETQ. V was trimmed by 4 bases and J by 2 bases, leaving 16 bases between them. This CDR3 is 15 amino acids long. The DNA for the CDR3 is TGCGCCAGCAGCCAAGCCGGGACGAATGCCTACGAGCAGTACTTC. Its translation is CASSQAGTNAYEQYF.

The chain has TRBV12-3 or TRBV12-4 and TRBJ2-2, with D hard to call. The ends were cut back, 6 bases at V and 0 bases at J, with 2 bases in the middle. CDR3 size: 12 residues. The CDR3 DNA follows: TGTGCCAGCAGACCGAACACCGGGGAGCTGTTTTTT. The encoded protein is CASRPNTGELFF.

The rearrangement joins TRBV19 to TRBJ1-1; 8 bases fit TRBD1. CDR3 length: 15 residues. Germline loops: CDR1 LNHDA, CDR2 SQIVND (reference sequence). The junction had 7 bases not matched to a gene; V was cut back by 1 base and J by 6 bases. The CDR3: CASSIGAGGSPEAFF. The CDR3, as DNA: TGTGCCAGTAGTATAGGGGCAGGGGGCTCGCCTGAAGCTTTCTTT.

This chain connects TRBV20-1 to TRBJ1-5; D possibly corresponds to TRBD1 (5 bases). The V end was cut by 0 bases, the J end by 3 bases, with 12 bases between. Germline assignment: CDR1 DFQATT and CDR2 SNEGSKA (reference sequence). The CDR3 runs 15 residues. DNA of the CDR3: TGCAGTGCTAGAGATCGAGGGGCCAACAATCAGCCCCAGCATTTT. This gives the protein CSARDRGANNQPQHF.

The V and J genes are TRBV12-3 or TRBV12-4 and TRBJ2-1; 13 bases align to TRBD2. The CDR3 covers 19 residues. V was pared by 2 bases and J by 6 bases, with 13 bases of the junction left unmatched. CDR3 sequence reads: CASSLSTSGGAFSSNEQFF. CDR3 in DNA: TGTGCCAGCAGTTTAAGTACTAGCGGGGGGGCCTTCAGTAGCAATGAGCAGTTCTTC.

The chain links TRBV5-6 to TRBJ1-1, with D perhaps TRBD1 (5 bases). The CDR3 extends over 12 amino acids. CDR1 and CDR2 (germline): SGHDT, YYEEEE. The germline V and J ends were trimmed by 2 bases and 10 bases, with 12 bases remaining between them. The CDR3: CASSLREGRAFF. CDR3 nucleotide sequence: TGTGCCAGCAGCTTAAGAGAGGGACGAGCTTTCTTT.